This TCR beta chain was identified during a study of CD8 T cells in ankylosing spondylitis. Study results and caveats: For ankylosing spondylitis blood, a TCR beta motif of seven to nine highly homologous variants appeared characteristic. Researchers reportedly found disease-linked clones significantly enriched in matched ankylosing spondylitis synovial fluid.

Via MiXCR, TCRdb re-called the 5' RACE reads, giving one row per CDR3 protein. Found here are some 840,000 distinct CDR3 sequences, 10% to 15% of them singletons; the top ten hold less than 0.65%. In the case of this clonotype: What it binds is not known.

The CDR3 has 11 amino acids. Looked up from germline, CDR1 is DFQATT and CDR2 is SNEGSKA (reference sequence). Trimming shortened V by 5 bases and J by 15 bases, and 17 bases separated the two germline ends. This clonotype originated in a male donor with ankylosing spondylitis. Sequencing was performed on blood, either unsorted or a sorted T cell fraction (not recorded which). V gene TRBV20-1 combines with J gene TRBJ2-1; D might be TRBD2 (5 bases). The CDR3 nucleotides read TGCAGTGCTGTTTCTAGCCGGTCGGCGTTCTTC. Its protein is CSAVSSRSAFF.